This T cell receptor beta chain appears in the sequencing data of a study of blood T cell repertoires in COVID-19. On the study more broadly: Some COVID-19 samples were acute and others convalescent; all came from the United States, Italy and Spain. The cDNA or gDNA used as material had been derived from T cells, B-cell-depleted T cells, or PBMCs.

Methods used by the authors: Scientists estimated how many nucleated cells there were by amplifying reference gene primers. The data were produced by immunoSEQ multiplex PCR, yet TCRdb's version contains in-frame clones alone and is incomplete. Clone size and V and J calls were adopted from that table, with D and trimming inferred from the DNA. The sample consists of over 100,000 clones, roughly 91% of them appearing once. The CDR3 length is 15 residues. Germline CDR1 LNHNV, CDR2 YYDKDF (reference sequence). The junction had 4 bases not matched to a gene; V was cut back by 0 bases and J by 4 bases. One Seattle source followed patients from active infection through their disease course.

This clonotype was sampled from a man between 60 and 70 years old with COVID-19, enrolled during active disease. The source material was peripheral blood. This rearrangement joins TRBV15 to TRBJ2-3; the match to TRBD2 covers 7 bases. For the CDR3, the DNA is TGTGCCACCAGCAGAGAGCAGACTAGCTCAGATACGCAGTATTTT. It specifies CATSREQTSSDTQYF.